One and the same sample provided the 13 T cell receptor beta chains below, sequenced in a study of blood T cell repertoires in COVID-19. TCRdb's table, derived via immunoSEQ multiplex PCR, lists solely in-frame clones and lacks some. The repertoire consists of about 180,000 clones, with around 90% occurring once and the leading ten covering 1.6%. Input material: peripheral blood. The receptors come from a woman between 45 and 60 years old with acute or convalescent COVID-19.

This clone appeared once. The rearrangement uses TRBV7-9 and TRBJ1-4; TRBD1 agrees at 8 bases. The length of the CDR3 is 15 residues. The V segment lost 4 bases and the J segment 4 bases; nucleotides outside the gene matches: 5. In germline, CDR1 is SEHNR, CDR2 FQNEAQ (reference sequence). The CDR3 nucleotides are TGTGCCAGCAGCTGGCGGACAGGGATTAATGAAAAACTGTTTTTT. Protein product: CASSWRTGINEKLFF.

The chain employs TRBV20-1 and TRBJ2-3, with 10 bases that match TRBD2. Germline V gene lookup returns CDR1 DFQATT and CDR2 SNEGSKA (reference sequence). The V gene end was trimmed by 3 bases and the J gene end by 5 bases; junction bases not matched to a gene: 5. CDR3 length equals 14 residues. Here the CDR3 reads CSASGLAGEDTQYF. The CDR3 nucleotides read TGCAGTGCTAGTGGTCTAGCGGGAGAAGATACGCAGTATTTT.

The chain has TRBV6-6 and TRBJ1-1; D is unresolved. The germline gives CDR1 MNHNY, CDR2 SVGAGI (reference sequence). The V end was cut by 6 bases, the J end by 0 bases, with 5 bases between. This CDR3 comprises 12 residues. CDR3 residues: CASSPVNTEAFF. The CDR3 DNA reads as TGTGCCAGCAGCCCTGTGAACACTGAAGCTTTCTTT.

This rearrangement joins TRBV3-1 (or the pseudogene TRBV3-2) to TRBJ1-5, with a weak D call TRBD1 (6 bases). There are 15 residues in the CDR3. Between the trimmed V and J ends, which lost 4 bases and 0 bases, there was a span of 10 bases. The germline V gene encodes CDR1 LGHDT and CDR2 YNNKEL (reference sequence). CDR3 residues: CASSLGQHSNQPQHF. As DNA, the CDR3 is TGTGCCAGCAGCCTGGGACAACATAGCAATCAGCCCCAGCATTTT.

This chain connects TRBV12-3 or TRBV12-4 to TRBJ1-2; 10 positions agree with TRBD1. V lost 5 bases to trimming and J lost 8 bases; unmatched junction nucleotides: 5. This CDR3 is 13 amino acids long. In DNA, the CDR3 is TGTGCCAGCAGTCCAGGGACAGGGGAGGGCTACACCTTC. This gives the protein CASSPGTGEGYTF.

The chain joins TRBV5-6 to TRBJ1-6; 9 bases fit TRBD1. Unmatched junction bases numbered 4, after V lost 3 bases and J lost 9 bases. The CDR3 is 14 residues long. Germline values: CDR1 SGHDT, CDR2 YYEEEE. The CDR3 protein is CASSWGTGISPLHF. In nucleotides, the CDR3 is TGTGCCAGCAGCTGGGGGACAGGGATTTCACCCCTCCACTTT.

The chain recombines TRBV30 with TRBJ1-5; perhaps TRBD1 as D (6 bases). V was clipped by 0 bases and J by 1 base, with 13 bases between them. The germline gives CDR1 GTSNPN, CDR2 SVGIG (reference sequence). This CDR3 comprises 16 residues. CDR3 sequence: CAWSVGDTLSNQPQHF. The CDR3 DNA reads TGTGCCTGGAGTGTTGGGGACACCTTGAGCAATCAGCCCCAGCATTTT.

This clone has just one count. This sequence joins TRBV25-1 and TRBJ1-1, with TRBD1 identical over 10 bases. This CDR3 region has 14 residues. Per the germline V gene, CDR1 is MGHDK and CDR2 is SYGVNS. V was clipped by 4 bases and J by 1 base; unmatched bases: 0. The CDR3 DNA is TGTGCCAGCAGTGGGACAGGGGGGAACACTGAAGCTTTCTTT. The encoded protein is CASSGTGGNTEAFF.

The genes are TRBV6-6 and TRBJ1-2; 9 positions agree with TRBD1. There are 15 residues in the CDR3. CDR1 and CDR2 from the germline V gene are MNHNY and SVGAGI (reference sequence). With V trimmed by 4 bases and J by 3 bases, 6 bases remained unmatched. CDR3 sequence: CASSLLDRGDYGYTF. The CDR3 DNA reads TGTGCCAGCAGTTTACTGGACAGGGGAGACTATGGCTACACCTTC.

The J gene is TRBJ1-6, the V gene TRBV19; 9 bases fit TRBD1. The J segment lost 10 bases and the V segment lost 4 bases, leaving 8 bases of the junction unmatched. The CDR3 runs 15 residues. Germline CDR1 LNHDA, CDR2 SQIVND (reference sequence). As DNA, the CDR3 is TGTGCCAGTAGTAGAGACCGGGACAGGGTCTCACCCCTCCACTTT. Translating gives CASSRDRDRVSPLHF.

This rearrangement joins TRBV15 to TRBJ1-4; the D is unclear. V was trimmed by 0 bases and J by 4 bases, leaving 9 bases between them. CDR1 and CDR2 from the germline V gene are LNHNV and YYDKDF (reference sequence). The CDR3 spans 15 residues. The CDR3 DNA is TGTGCCACCAGCAGAGATGGGCACCTTAATGAAAAACTGTTTTTT. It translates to CATSRDGHLNEKLFF. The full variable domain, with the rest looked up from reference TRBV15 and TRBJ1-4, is DAMVIQNPRYQVTQFGKPVTLSCSQTLNHNVMYWYQQKSSQAPKLLFHYYDKDFNNEADTPDNFQSRRPNTSFCFLDIRSPGLGDTAMYLCATSRDGHLNEKLFFGSGTQLSVL.

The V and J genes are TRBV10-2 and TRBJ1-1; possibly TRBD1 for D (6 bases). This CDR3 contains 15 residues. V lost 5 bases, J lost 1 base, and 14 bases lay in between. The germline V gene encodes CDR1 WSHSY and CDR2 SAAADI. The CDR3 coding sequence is TGCGCCAGCAGTAACGAACTGACAGGGAACACTGAAGCTTTCTTT. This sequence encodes CASSNELTGNTEAFF.

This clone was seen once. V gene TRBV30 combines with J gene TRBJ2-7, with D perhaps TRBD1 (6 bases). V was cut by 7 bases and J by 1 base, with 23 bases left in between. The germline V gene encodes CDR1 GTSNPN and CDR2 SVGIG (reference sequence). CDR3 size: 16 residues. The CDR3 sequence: CAYHSGDMGDSYEQYF. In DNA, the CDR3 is TGTGCCTATCACTCAGGGGACATGGGGGATTCCTACGAGCAGTACTTC. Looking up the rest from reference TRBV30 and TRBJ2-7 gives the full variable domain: SQTIHQWPATLVQPVGSPLSLECTVEGTSNPNLYWYRQAAGRGLQLLFYSVGIGQISSEVPQNLSASRPQDRQFILSSKKLLLSDSGFYLCAYHSGDMGDSYEQYFGPGTRLTVT.